The entry below describes one T cell receptor beta chain. The V end was cut by 8 bases, the J end by 7 bases, with 14 bases between. The CDR3 extends over 12 amino acids. Germline values: CDR1 MNHEY, CDR2 SVGAGI. TCRdb's copy holds only in-frame clones and misses some; the assay was immunoSEQ multiplex PCR. The table includes about 310,000 clones, about 90% detected once. The source of the sample is a study of blood T cell repertoires in COVID-19. This TCR derives from a man aged 18 to 30 with active or convalescent COVID-19. The V gene is TRBV6-5, the J gene TRBJ1-2; D is perhaps TRBD1 (6 bases). Material for sequencing was peripheral blood. CDR3 residues: CASPPKGVGYTF. The DNA for the CDR3 is TGTGCCAGCCCCCCCAAGGGGGTTGGCTACACCTTC.